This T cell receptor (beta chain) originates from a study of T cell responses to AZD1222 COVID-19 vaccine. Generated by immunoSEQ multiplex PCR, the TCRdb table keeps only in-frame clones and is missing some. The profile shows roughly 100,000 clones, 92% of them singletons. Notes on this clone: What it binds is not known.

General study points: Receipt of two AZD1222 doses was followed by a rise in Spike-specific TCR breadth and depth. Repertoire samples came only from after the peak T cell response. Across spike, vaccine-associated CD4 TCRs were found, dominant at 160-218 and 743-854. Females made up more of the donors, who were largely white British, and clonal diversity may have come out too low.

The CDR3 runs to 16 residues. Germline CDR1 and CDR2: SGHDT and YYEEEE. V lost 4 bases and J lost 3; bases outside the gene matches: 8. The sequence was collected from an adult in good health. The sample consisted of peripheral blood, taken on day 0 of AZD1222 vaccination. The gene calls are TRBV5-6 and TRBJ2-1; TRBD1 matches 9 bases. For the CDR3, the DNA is TGTGCCAGCAGCCCAGGACAGGGGAGAGGCTACAATGAGCAGTTCTTC. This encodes CASSPGQGRGYNEQFF. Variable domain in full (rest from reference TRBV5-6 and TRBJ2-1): DAGVTQSPTHLIKTRGQQVTLRCSPKSGHDTVSWYQQALGQGPQFIFQYYEEEERQRGNFPDRFSGHQFPNYSSELNVNALLLGDSALYLCASSPGQGRGYNEQFFGPGTRLTVL.